These 32 T cell receptor beta chains came from one sample sequenced in a study of identical twins. TCRdb processed the 5' RACE reads anew with MiXCR; each CDR3 protein has one entry. The sample has 700,000 to 950,000 distinct CDR3 sequences; roughly 12% are singletons. These data are also associated with another study on yellow fever vaccine responses in identical twins.

The sample was PBMCs. Receptor source: a woman aged 18-29 years in good health.

This clonotype was found a few times. The chain carries TRBV6-1 and TRBJ2-7, with D maybe TRBD2 (6 bases). V lost 1 base and J 3 bases, leaving 22 bases between the germline ends. Germline CDR1 reads MNHNS; CDR2 reads SASEGT. The CDR3 has 18 amino acids. In nucleotides, the CDR3 is TGTGCCAGCAGTGAAGGGTTCGGTTTGGGACGGAGGGGCTACGAGCAGTACGTC. Translation: CASSEGFGLGRRGYEQYV.

The chain uses TRBV7-7 and TRBJ2-5, with D unresolved. Germline assignment: CDR1 SSHAT and CDR2 FNYEAQ (reference sequence). This CDR3 has 16 amino acids. Trimming took 5 bases from V and 5 from J, leaving 21 bases between them. The DNA of the CDR3 is TGTGCCAGCAGCCCCTTGTTCCCCGGGCGAGGCGAGACCCAGTACTTC. It is translated as CASSPLFPGRGETQYF.

This clonotype was detected only a few times. The genes are TRBV7-9 and TRBJ1-1, with D possibly TRBD1 on 5 matching bases. The CDR3 totals 15 residues. Germline loops: CDR1 SEHNR, CDR2 FQNEAQ (reference sequence). V was clipped by 2 bases and J by 5 bases, with 15 bases between them. CDR3 protein: CASSLRGSNYTEAFF. Written as DNA, the CDR3 is TGTGCCAGCAGCTTAAGGGGCAGCAATTATACTGAAGCTTTCTTT.

Only a few counts were recorded for this clonotype. V is TRBV6-1 and J is TRBJ2-5; 10 positions agree with TRBD1. The CDR3 contains 15 residues. V dropped 6 bases and J dropped 5; count of bases not matched to a gene: 9. From germline, CDR1 is MNHNS and CDR2 SASEGT. The CDR3 region has the DNA TGTGCCAGCAGCCAGTTAGGGACAGGGGATGAGACCCAGTACTTC. Translation gives CASSQLGTGDETQYF.

This clonotype was detected a few times. V is TRBV7-6 and J is TRBJ2-7; 10 bases are a match to TRBD1. The trim removed 9 bases at V and 1 base at J, leaving 12 bases unmatched. CDR3 length: 16 residues. CDR1 SGHVS and CDR2 FNYEAQ come from the germline V gene. CDR3 sequence (DNA): TGTGCCAGGCTCGCGGGACAGGGGACATTATCCTACGAGCAGTACGTC. Its protein is CARLAGQGTLSYEQYV.

The chain couples TRBV29-1 to TRBJ1-2; tentatively, D is TRBD1 (5 bases). The CDR3 has 12 residues. V dropped 4 bases and J dropped 8 bases, with 14 bases sitting between them. Germline CDR1 reads SQVTM; CDR2 reads ANQGSEA. CDR3 sequence: CSVGGEGSGYTF. CDR3 DNA: TGCAGCGTTGGAGGGGAGGGGAGCGGCTACACCTTC.

The table lists this clonotype with a few counts. The chain is built from TRBV9 and TRBJ2-3, with D possibly being TRBD2 (5 bases). The CDR3 contains 14 residues. Germline V CDR1 and CDR2: SGDLS, YYNGEE. Trimming left V 4 bases short and J 2 bases short, with 11 bases between. CDR3 sequence (DNA): TGTGCCAGCAGCATCGGACTGATCACAGATACGCAGTATTTT. Translation: CASSIGLITDTQYF.

A few counts support this clonotype. V usage is TRBV20-1 and J usage is TRBJ2-7; 7 bases match TRBD2. Trimming removed 2 bases from V and 8 bases from J; junction bases left unmatched: 18. This CDR3 contains 16 residues. Germline CDR1 DFQATT, CDR2 SNEGSKA (reference sequence). This chain's CDR3 is CSARLPGGGQLLKQYV. The CDR3 DNA follows: TGCAGTGCTAGATTACCGGGGGGAGGGCAACTGTTGAAGCAGTACGTC.

This clonotype came up a few times. The chain is built from TRBV10-3 and TRBJ1-4, with a weak D call TRBD1 (5 bases). This CDR3 comprises 16 residues. The germline CDR1 and CDR2 sequences are ENHRY and SYGVKD. V shed 2 bases and J shed 7 bases, with 17 bases lying between them. CDR3 nucleotide sequence: TGTGCCATCAGTGAGCCGTCCCAGGGAGGCGGTGAAAAACTGTTTTTT. As protein: CAISEPSQGGGEKLFF.

This clonotype showed up just a few times. The CDR3 here is CAIRETGKTEAFF. The DNA of the CDR3 is TGTGCCATCAGGGAAACAGGGAAAACTGAAGCTTTCTTT. V is TRBV10-3 and J is TRBJ1-1; tentative D call: TRBD1 (6 bases). CDR1 and CDR2 from the germline V gene are ENHRY and SYGVKD. This CDR3 has 13 residues. Trimming took 6 bases from V and 5 from J, leaving 13 bases between them.

The table lists this clonotype with many counts. The rearrangement uses TRBV25-1 and TRBJ2-1; 11 bases are a match to TRBD2. V gave up 6 bases and J gave up 4 bases; unmatched junction bases: 5. CDR1 MGHDK and CDR2 SYGVNS come from the germline V gene. The CDR3 loop spans 15 amino acids. CDR3 nucleotide sequence: TGTGCCAGCAGCCAGACTAGCGGGGCTTACAATGAGCAGTTCTTC. Protein: CASSQTSGAYNEQFF.

This clonotype was counted a few times. J is TRBJ2-5 and V is TRBV27, with TRBD1 as a possible D gene (6 bases). Per germline, CDR1 MNHEY and CDR2 SMNVEV (reference sequence). The CDR3 is 13 residues long. Trimming shortened V by 6 bases and J by 2 bases, and 10 bases separated the two germline ends. CDR3 sequence (DNA): TGTGCCAGCAGGGGGGCCAGGCAAGAGACCCAGTACTTC. Its translation is CASRGARQETQYF.

V gene TRBV7-6 combines with J gene TRBJ2-1; maybe TRBD1 (6 bases). CDR1 and CDR2 (germline): SGHVS, FNYEAQ. This CDR3 contains 13 residues. V lost 5 bases to trimming and J lost 7 bases, with 12 bases between them. The CDR3 coding sequence is TGTGCCAGCAGCCTCCACAGGGCTAATGAGCAGTTCTTC. This sequence encodes CASSLHRANEQFF.

The table lists this clonotype with a few counts. The V call is TRBV12-3 or TRBV12-4, the J call TRBJ1-1; D unresolved. V lost 1 base and J 11 bases, leaving 8 bases between the germline ends. The CDR3 covers 11 residues. For the CDR3, the DNA is TGTGCCAGCAGTTTAGGCAGATTCGCTTTCTTT. Translation gives CASSLGRFAFF.

This clonotype was counted many times. The gene calls are TRBV12-3 or TRBV12-4 and TRBJ2-7; D uncertain. There are 13 residues in the CDR3. Trimming took 3 bases from V and 2 from J, leaving 8 bases between them. The CDR3 is CASSFGQTYEQYV. In nucleotides, the CDR3 is TGTGCCAGCAGTTTTGGCCAGACCTACGAGCAGTACGTC.

The rearrangement links TRBV12-3 or TRBV12-4 to TRBJ1-4, with a weak D call TRBD1 (5 bases). This CDR3 has 15 residues. Trimming took 5 bases from V and 1 from J, leaving 11 bases between them. CDR3 sequence reads: CASSLRVRTNEKLFF. Here the CDR3 DNA reads TGTGCCAGCAGTCTCAGGGTTCGAACTAATGAAAAACTGTTTTTT.

Ten or more counts support this clonotype. The chain combines TRBV12-3 or TRBV12-4 with TRBJ2-5; D is uncertain. Between the trimmed V and J ends, which lost 2 bases and 5 bases, there was a span of 9 bases. This CDR3 is 13 amino acids long. The DNA of the CDR3 is TGTGCCAGCAGTTTATGGGGTAGGGAGACCCAGTACTTC. Its protein is CASSLWGRETQYF.

This clonotype was found a few times. The rearrangement joins TRBV24-1 to TRBJ2-3; 13 nucleotides agree with TRBD2. After removal of 0 bases from V and 7 bases from J, the junction contained 12 bases not matched to a gene. The CDR3 has 19 amino acids. From germline, CDR1 is KGHDR and CDR2 SFDVKD. The CDR3 DNA sequence: TGTGCCACCAGTGATTTGCAGGGGACTAGCGGGATTGGAGTAAATACGCAGTATTTT. Translation: CATSDLQGTSGIGVNTQYF.

This clonotype appeared a few times. The chain has TRBV10-3 and TRBJ1-5; TRBD1 aligns across 7 bases. V shed 7 bases, J shed 6 bases, and the junction held 9 bases outside the gene matches. The CDR3 has 14 amino acids. The germline V gene has CDR1 ENHRY and CDR2 SYGVKD. The CDR3 DNA follows: TGTGCCATCACGGCTCGACAGGGTAGTCAGCCCCAGCATTTT. It codes for CAITARQGSQPQHF.

This clonotype was observed many times. The V and J genes are TRBV21-1 and TRBJ2-3. TRBV21-1 is an annotated pseudogene. The CDR3 has 16 residues. CDR3 nucleotides: TGTGCCAGCAGCAAAGCTTTAGCGGCAAGCACAGATACGCAGTATTTT. Amino acid sequence: CASSKALAASTDTQYF.

At least ten counts were recorded for this clonotype. The chain carries TRBV6-5 and TRBJ2-1, with 10 bases lining up with TRBD2. The CDR3 has 15 amino acids. The germline V gene has CDR1 MNHEY and CDR2 SVGAGI. Trimming removed 4 bases from V and 3 bases from J; junction bases left unmatched: 3. The CDR3 coding sequence is TGTGCCAGCAGTTTCCGACTAGCGGGCTACAATGAGCAGTTCTTC. Translation gives CASSFRLAGYNEQFF.

This clonotype turned up a few times. The rearrangement uses TRBV28 and TRBJ1-1, with a tentative D call TRBD1 (6 bases). Trimming removed 5 bases from V and 0 bases from J, with 10 bases in between. Per the germline V gene, CDR1 is MDHEN and CDR2 is SYDVKM. The CDR3 totals 14 residues. The CDR3 loop is CASSDRTLNTEAFF. The CDR3 DNA reads TGTGCCAGCAGTGACAGGACCCTGAACACTGAAGCTTTCTTT.

This clonotype was observed at least ten times. The genes are TRBV2 and TRBJ2-1; 8 bases match TRBD2. Trimming cost V 6 bases and J 7 bases; bases outside gene matches: 5. The CDR3 contains 13 residues. Germline V gene lookup returns CDR1 SNHLY and CDR2 FYNNEI. CDR3 in DNA: TGTGCCAGCAGCGGATCTAGCGGGAATGAGCAGTTCTTC. Its translation: CASSGSSGNEQFF.

This clonotype appeared a few times. The chain employs TRBV29-1 and TRBJ2-5; D not resolved. Germline CDR1 and CDR2: SQVTM and ANQGSEA. This CDR3 comprises 14 residues. The V end lost 0 bases, the J end lost 5 bases, and 13 bases lay between the germline ends. This CDR3 reads CSVEERPRRETQYF. The CDR3 coding sequence is TGCAGCGTTGAAGAGAGACCCCGTCGGGAGACCCAGTACTTC.

The chain carries TRBV5-1 and TRBJ2-1, with a tentative D call TRBD1 (6 bases). CDR1 is SGHRS, CDR2 YFSETQ, per germline. V lost 4 bases, J lost 6 bases, and 20 bases lay in between. The length of the CDR3 is 16 residues. The CDR3: CASSSSRQEYGNEQFF. In nucleotides, the CDR3 is TGCGCCAGCAGCAGTTCCCGACAGGAGTACGGCAATGAGCAGTTCTTC.

This clonotype was counted a few times. The V and J genes are TRBV4-2 and TRBJ2-5, with D tentatively TRBD1 (5 bases). CDR1 and CDR2 from the germline V gene are LGHNA and YNFKEQ. The V and J ends lost 0 bases and 3 bases respectively, with 8 bases between them. The CDR3 is made up of 14 amino acids. The CDR3 coding sequence is TGTGCCAGCAGCCAAGATTCCAGGGAAGAGACCCAGTACTTC. It yields the protein CASSQDSREETQYF.

There are a few counts of this clonotype. V usage is TRBV11-2 and J usage is TRBJ2-7, with 11 bases matching TRBD2. Germline V gives CDR1 SGHAT, CDR2 FQNNGV. Unmatched junction bases numbered 7, after V lost 5 bases and J lost 1 base. The CDR3 consists of 16 residues. The CDR3 nucleotides read TGTGCCAGCAGCCCCGGACTAGCGGGCGGGTCCTACGAGCAGTACGTC. Its protein product is CASSPGLAGGSYEQYV.

This clonotype has just a few counts. The genes are TRBV27 and TRBJ2-3; D possibly matches TRBD1 or TRBD2 (6 bases each). This CDR3 region has 14 residues. V was pared by 7 bases and J by 0 bases, with 11 bases between. Germline V gene sequence: CDR1 MNHEY, CDR2 SMNVEV (reference sequence). The CDR3 loop reads CASKGGDSTDTQYF. CDR3 DNA: TGTGCCAGCAAGGGGGGCGACAGCACAGATACGCAGTATTTT.

The CDR3 sequence: CASRNPRANYGYTF. CDR3 nucleotide sequence: TGTGCCAGCCGGAACCCCCGGGCTAACTATGGCTACACCTTC. The chain joins TRBV6-1 to TRBJ1-2, with no clear D. This CDR3 is 14 amino acids long. Germline values: CDR1 MNHNS, CDR2 SASEGT. The V end was cut by 8 bases, the J end by 0 bases, with 13 bases between.

The chain uses TRBV12-3 or TRBV12-4 and TRBJ2-3; D ambiguous. The CDR3 is 17 residues long. Trimming took off 2 bases at V and 2 bases at J, with 17 bases between the two ends. CDR3 residues: CASSLMGSLQTTDTQYF. CDR3 coding DNA: TGTGCCAGCAGTTTAATGGGGTCCCTACAGACCACAGATACGCAGTATTTT.

The rearrangement links TRBV2 to TRBJ1-4; possible D gene TRBD1, 5 bases. Germline CDR1 is SNHLY and CDR2 is FYNNEI. Trimming pared 1 base from V and 8 bases from J, leaving 11 bases between. The CDR3 is 14 amino acids. CDR3 region: CASSEGHRREKLFF. CDR3 bases: TGTGCCAGCAGTGAAGGGCACAGGCGGGAAAAACTGTTTTTT. Using reference TRBV2 and TRBJ1-4 for the parts outside the CDR3, the full variable domain is EPEVTQTPSHQVTQMGQEVILRCVPISNHLYFYWYRQILGQKVEFLVSFYNNEISEKSEIFDDQFSVERPDGSNFTLKIRSTKLEDSAMYFCASSEGHRREKLFFGSGTQLSVL.

The rearrangement uses TRBV5-1 and TRBJ2-1; D call uncertain. V shed 5 bases and J shed 6 bases, with 15 bases lying between them. This CDR3 has 14 amino acids. Germline V CDR1 and CDR2: SGHRS, YFSETQ. DNA for the CDR3: TGCGCCAGCAGAATGGCGGACGGCCGCAATGAGCAGTTCTTC. It encodes CASRMADGRNEQFF.